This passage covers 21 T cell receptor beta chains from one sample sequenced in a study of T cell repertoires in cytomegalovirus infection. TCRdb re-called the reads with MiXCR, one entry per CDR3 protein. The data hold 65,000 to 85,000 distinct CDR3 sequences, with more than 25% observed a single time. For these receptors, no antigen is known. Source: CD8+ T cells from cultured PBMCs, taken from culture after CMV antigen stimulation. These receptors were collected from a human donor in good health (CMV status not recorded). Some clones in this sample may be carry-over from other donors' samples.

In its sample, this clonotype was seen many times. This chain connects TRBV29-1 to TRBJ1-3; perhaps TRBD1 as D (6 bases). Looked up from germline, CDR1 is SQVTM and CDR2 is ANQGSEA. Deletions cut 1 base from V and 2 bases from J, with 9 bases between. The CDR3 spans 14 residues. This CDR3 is CSVEAGTTGNTIYF. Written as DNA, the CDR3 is TGCAGCGTTGAAGCCGGGACAACTGGAAACACCATATATTTT.

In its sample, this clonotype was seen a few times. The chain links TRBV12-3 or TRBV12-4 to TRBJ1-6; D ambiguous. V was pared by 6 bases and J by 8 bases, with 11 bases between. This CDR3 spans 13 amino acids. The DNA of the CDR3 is TGTGCCAGCAGCTCCGGACCATATTCACCCCTCCACTTT. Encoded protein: CASSSGPYSPLHF.

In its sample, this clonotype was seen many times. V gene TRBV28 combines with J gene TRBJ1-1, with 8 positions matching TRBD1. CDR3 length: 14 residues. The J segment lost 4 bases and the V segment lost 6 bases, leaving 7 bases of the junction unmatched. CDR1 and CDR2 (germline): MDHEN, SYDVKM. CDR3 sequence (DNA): TGTGCCAGCAGGCCGGGACAGGACTTCACTGAAGCTTTCTTT. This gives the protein CASRPGQDFTEAFF. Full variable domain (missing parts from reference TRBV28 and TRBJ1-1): DVKVTQSSRYLVKRTGEKVFLECVQDMDHENMFWYRQDPGLGLRLIYFSYDVKMKEKGDIPEGYSVSREKKERFSLILESASTNQTSMYLCASRPGQDFTEAFFGQGTRLTVV.

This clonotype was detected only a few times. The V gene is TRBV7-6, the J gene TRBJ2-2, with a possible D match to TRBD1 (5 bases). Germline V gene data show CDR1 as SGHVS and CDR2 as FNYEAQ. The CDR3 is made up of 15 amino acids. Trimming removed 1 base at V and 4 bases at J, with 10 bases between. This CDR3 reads CASSLDRKPTGELFF. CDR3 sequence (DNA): TGTGCCAGCAGCTTAGACAGGAAACCCACCGGGGAGCTGTTTTTT.

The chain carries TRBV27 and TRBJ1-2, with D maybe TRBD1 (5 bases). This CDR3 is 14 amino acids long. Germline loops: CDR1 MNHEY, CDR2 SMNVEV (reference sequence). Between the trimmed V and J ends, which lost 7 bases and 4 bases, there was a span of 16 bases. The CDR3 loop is CASTPSARAYGYTF. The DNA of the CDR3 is TGTGCCAGCACCCCCTCGGCCAGGGCCTATGGCTACACCTTC.

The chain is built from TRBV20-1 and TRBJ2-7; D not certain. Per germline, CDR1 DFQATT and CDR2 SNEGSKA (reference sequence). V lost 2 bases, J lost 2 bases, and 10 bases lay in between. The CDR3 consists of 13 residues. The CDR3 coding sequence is TGCAGTGCTAGAAGTCGCAGCACCTACGAGCAGTACTTC. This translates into CSARSRSTYEQYF.

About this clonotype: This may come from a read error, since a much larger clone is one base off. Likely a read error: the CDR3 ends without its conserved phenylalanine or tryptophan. CDR3 DNA sequence: TGCAGTGCCGGGGGAGGGGGCGAGGGAGAGACCCAGTACTCC. Translating gives CSAGGGGEGETQYS. V and J are TRBV20-1 and TRBJ2-5; D might be TRBD1 or TRBD2, each matching 7 bases. CDR1 is DFQATT and CDR2 is SNEGSKA in the germline V gene (reference sequence). Trimming cost V 6 bases and J 4 bases, with 18 bases left between them. There are 14 residues in the CDR3.

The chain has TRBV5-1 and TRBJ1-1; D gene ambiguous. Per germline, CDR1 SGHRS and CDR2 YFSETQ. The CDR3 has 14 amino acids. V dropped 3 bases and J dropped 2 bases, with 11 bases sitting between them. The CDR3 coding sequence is TGCGCCAGCAGCTGGGCGGCACGCAACACTGAAGCTTTCTTT. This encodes CASSWAARNTEAFF.

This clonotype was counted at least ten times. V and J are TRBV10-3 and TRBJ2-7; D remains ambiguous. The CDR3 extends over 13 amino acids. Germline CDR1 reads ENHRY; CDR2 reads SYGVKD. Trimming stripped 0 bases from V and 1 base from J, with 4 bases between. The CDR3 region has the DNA TGTGCCATCAGTGAGTCGACTTCCTACGAGCAGTACTTC. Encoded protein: CAISESTSYEQYF.

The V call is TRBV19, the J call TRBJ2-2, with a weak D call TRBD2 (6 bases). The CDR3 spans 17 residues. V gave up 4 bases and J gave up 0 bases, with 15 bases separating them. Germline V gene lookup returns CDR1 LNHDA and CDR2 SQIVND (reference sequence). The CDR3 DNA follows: TGTGCCAGTAGTACCCGACTAGTGTCGGCGAACACCGGGGAGCTGTTTTTT. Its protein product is CASSTRLVSANTGELFF.

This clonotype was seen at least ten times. CDR3 sequence reads: CAWRDYGPLNTEAFF. CDR3 bases: TGTGCCTGGAGAGATTACGGGCCTTTGAACACTGAAGCTTTCTTT. The chain links TRBV30 to TRBJ1-1; D gene ambiguous. This CDR3 is built from 15 residues. Trimming shortened V by 3 bases and J by 0 bases, and 14 bases separated the two germline ends. In germline, CDR1 is GTSNPN, CDR2 SVGIG (reference sequence).

This CDR3 is CATSSGRVSYEQYF. As DNA, the CDR3 is TGTGCCACCAGCAGCGGCAGGGTCTCCTACGAGCAGTACTTC. The chain uses TRBV15 and TRBJ2-7; D perhaps matches TRBD1 (5 bases). Looked up from germline, CDR1 is LNHNV and CDR2 is YYDKDF (reference sequence). This CDR3 spans 14 amino acids. V lost 3 bases and J lost 0, with 9 bases in between.

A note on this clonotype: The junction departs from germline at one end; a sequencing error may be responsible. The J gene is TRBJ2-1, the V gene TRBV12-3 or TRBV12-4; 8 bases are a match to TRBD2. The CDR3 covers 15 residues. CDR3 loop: CASRGLGTEYNEQIF. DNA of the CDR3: TGTGCCAGCAGGGGACTAGGTACGGAGTACAATGAGCAGATCTTC.

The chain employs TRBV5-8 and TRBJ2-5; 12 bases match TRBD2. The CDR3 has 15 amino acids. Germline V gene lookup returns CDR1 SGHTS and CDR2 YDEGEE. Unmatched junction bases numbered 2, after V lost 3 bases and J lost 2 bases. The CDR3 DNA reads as TGTGCCAGCAGCTCGGGGACTAGCGGGCAAGAGACCCAGTACTTC. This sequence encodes CASSSGTSGQETQYF.

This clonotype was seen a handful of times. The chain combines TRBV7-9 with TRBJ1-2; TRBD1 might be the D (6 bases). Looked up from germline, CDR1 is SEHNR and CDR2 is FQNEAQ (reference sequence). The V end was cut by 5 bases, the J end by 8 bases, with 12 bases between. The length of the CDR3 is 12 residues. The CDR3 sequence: CASSPQGKGYTF. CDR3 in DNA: TGTGCCAGCAGCCCTCAGGGGAAGGGCTACACCTTC.

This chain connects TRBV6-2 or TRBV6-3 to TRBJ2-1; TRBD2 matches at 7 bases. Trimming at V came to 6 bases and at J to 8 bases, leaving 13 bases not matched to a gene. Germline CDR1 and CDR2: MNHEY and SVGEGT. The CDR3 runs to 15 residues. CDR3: CASSPRGAGVDEQFF. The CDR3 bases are TGTGCCAGCAGCCCACGGGGCGCGGGAGTAGATGAGCAGTTCTTC.

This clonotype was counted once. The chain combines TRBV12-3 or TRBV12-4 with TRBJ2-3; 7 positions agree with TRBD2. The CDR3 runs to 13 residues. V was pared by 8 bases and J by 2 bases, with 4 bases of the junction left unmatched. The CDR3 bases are TGTGCCAGCCTAGCGGTTAACACAGATACGCAGTATTTT. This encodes CASLAVNTDTQYF.

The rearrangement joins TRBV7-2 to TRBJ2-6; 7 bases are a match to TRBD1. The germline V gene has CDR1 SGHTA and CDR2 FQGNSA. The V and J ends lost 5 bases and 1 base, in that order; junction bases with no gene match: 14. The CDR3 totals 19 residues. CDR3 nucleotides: TGTGCCAGCAGCGTCAGACAGGGCCTAATGATTTCTGGGGCCAACGTCCTGACTTTC. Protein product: CASSVRQGLMISGANVLTF.

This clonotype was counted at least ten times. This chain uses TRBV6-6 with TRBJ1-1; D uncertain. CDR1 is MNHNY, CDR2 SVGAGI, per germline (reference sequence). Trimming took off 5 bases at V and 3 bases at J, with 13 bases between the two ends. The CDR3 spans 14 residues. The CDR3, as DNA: TGTGCCAGCAGTAGAGACTCAGCGGACACTGAAGCTTTCTTT. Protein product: CASSRDSADTEAFF.

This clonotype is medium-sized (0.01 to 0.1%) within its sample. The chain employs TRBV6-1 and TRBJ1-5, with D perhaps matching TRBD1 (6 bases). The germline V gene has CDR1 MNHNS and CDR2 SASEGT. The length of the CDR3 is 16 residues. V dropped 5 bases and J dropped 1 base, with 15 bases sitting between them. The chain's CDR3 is CASSPRRDISNQPQHF. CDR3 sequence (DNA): TGTGCCAGCAGTCCTCGGCGGGACATAAGCAATCAGCCCCAGCATTTT.

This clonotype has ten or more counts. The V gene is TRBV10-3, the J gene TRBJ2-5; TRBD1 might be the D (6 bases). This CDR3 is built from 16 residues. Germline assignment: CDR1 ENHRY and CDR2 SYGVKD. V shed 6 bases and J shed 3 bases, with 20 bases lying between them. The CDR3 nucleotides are TGTGCCATCAGCGCGGACAGCGGTGGTGAGGAAGAGACCCAGTACTTC. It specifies CAISADSGGEEETQYF.